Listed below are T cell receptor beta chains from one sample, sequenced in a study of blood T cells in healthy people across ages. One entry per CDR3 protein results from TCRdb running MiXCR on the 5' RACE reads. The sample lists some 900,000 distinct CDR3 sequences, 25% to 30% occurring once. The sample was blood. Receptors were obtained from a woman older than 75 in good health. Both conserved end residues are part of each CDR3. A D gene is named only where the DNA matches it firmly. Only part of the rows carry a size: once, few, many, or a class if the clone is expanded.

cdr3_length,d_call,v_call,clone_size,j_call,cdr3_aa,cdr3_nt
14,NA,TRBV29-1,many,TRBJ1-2,CSVEDFRGNYGYTF,TGCAGCGTTGAAGATTTTAGGGGGAACTATGGCTACACCTTC
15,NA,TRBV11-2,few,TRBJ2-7,CAGSLIAVTGNEQYF,TGTGCCGGCAGCTTAATAGCGGTTACCGGGAACGAGCAGTACTTC
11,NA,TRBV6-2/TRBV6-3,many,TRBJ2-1,CASSLPNEQFF,TGTGCCAGCAGTCTTCCTAATGAGCAGTTCTTC
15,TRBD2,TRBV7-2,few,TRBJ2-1,CASSTLPLAGVEQFF,TGTGCCAGCAGCACTCTTCCCCTTGCGGGGGTTGAGCAGTTCTTC
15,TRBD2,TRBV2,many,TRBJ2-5,CASKTSGEDQETQYF,TGTGCCAGCAAAACTAGCGGGGAGGACCAAGAGACCCAGTACTTC
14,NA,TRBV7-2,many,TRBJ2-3,CASSLGMVGSREYF,TGTGCCAGCAGCTTAGGGATGGTTGGATCTAGGGAGTATTTT
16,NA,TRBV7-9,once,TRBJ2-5,CASSLSRQALQETLYF,TGTGCCAGCAGCTTAAGTCGACAGGCATTACAAGAGACCCTGTACTTC
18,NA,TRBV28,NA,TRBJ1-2,CASSFPTHFIPRSYGYTF,TGTGCCAGCAGTTTCCCCACCCACTTCATTCCTAGGTCCTATGGCTACACCTTC
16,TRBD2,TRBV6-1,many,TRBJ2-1,CASSEFGGSPYNEQFF,TGTGCCAGCAGTGAATTCGGGGGGTCGCCTTACAATGAGCAGTTCTTC
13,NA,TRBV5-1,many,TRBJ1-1,CASSLFANTEAFF,TGCGCCAGCAGCTTGTTTGCGAACACTGAAGCTTTCTTT
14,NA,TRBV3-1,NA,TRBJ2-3,CASSQGARPDTQYF,TGTGCCAGCAGCCAAGGAGCTAGACCAGATACGCAGTATTTT
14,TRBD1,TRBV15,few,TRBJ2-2,CATKLDRGAGELFF,TGTGCCACCAAGTTAGACAGGGGTGCCGGGGAGCTGTTTTTT
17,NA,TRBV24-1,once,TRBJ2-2,CATSRGVWTDDTGELFF,TGTGCCACCAGTCGAGGGGTCTGGACCGATGACACCGGGGAGCTGTTTTTT
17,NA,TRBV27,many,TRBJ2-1,CASSYRAPFTSYNEQFF,TGTGCCAGCAGTTACCGGGCACCATTTACCTCCTACAATGAGCAGTTCTTC
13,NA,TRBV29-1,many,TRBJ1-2,CSAEGAGVGGYTF,TGCAGCGCCGAAGGGGCGGGGGTAGGAGGCTACACCTTC